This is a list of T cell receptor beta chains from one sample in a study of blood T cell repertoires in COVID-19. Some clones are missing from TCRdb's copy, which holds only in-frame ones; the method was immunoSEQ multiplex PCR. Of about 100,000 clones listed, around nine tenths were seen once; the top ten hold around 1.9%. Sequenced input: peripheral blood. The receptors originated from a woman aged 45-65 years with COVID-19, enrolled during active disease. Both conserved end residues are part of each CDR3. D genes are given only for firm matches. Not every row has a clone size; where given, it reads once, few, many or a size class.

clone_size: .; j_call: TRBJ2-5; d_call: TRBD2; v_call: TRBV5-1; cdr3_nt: TGCGCCAGCAGCTCCACACCTACTAGCGGGGGGCCCCAAGAGACCCAGTACTTC; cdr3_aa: CASSSTPTSGGPQETQYF
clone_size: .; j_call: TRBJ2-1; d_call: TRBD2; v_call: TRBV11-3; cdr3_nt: TGTGCCAGCAGCTTAGAGGGGGGGTACAATGAGCAGTTCTTC; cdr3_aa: CASSLEGGYNEQFF
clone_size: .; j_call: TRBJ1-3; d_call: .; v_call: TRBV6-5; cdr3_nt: TGTGCCAGCAGTTATGACAGTGGGGGAAACACCATATATTTT; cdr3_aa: CASSYDSGGNTIYF
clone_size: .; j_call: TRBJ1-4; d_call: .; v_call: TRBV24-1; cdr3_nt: TGTGCCACCAGTAGGTCAGGGGAAGAAAAACTGTTTTTT; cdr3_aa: CATSRSGEEKLFF
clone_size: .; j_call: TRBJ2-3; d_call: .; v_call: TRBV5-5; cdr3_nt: TGTGCCAGCAGCTTGACGGGTGCTAGCACAGATACGCAGTATTTT; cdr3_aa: CASSLTGASTDTQYF
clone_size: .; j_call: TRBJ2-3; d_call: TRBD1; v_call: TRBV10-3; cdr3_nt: TGTGCCATCAGTATTGGACAGGGGGCAGATACGCAGTATTTT; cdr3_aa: CAISIGQGADTQYF
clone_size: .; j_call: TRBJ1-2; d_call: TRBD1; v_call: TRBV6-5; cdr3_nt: TGTGCCAGCAGCCAGAACAGGGGCTATGGCTACACCTTC; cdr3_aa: CASSQNRGYGYTF
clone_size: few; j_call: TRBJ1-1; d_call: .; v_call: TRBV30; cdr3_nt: TGTGCCGCACTAAGGACAGATAGCATGAACACTGAAGCTTTCTTT; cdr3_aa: CAALRTDSMNTEAFF
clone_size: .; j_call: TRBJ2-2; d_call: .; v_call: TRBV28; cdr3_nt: TGTGCCAGCAGTTTGTCAGGGTTTGTGGCGGGGGAGCTGTTTTTT; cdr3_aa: CASSLSGFVAGELFF
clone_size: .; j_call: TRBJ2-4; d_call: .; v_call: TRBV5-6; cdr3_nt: TGTGCCAGCAGCGAGGGGATGGCGGGGAAAGGGAACATTCAGTACTTC; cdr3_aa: CASSEGMAGKGNIQYF
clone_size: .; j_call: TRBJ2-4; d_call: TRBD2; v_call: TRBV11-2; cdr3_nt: TGTGCCAGCAGCTTAGTCCGGGGGGAACTCTCATCAAAACGGGACATTCAGTACTTC; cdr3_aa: CASSLVRGELSSKRDIQYF
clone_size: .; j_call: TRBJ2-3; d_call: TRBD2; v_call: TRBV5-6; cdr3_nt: TGTGCCAGCAGCTTGGCACCCGGGACTAACACAGATACGCAGTATTTT; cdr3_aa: CASSLAPGTNTDTQYF
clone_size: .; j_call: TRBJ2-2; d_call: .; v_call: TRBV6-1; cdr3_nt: TGTGCCAGCAGTGATTGGGTCAGGGAGGTCGGGGAGCTGTTTTTT; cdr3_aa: CASSDWVREVGELFF
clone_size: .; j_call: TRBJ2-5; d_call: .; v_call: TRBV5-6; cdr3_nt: TGTGCCAGCAGCTTTGGGGGGTCCCAAGAGACCCAGTACTTC; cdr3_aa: CASSFGGSQETQYF
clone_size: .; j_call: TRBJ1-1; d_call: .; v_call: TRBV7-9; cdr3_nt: TGTGCCAGCAGCTCGACAGGATCAGGCACTGAAGCTTTCTTT; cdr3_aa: CASSSTGSGTEAFF
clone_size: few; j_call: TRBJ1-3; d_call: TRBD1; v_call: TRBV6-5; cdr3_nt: TGTGCCAGCAGTTACCGGACAGGAGGTGGAAACACCATATATTTT; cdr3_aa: CASSYRTGGGNTIYF
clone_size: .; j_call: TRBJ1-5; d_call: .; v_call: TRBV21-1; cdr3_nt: TGTGCCAGCAGCACCTACGACAGGGGGAGCAATCAGCCCCAGCATTTT; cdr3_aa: CASSTYDRGSNQPQHF
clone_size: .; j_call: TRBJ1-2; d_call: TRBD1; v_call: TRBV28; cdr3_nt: TGTGCCAGCAGTTCGACAGGGTATAACTATGGCTACACCTTC; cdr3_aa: CASSSTGYNYGYTF
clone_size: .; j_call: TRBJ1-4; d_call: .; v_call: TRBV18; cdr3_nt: TGTGCCAGCTCACCACATACAGGGCCAAATGAAAAACTGTTTTTT; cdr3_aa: CASSPHTGPNEKLFF
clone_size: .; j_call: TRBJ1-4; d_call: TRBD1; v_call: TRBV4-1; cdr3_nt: TGCGCCAGCAGCCAAGGTGGCAGGGGGCAGTTGAGGGGACTGTTTTTT; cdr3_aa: CASSQGGRGQLRGLFF
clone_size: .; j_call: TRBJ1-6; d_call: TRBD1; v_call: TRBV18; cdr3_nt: TGTGCCAGCTCACCTTCTTTGACAGGGGATCCCCTCCACTTT; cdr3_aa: CASSPSLTGDPLHF
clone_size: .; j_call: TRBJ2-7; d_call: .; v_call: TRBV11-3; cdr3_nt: TGTGCCAGCAGCTCAGTCGGGGACTACGAGCAGTACTTC; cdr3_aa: CASSSVGDYEQYF
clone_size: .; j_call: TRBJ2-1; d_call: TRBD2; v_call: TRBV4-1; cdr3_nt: TGCGCCAGCAGCCAGCTAGGACGGGGGGTTTCTTACAATGAGCAGTTCTTC; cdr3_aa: CASSQLGRGVSYNEQFF
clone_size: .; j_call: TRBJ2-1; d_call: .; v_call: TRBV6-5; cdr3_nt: TGTGCCAGCAGTTACAAGGGGTTCGATGAGCAGTTCTTC; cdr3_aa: CASSYKGFDEQFF
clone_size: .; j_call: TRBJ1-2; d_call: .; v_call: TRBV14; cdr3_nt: TGTGCCAGCAGCCCCCAGACAGTCAGCTATGGCTACACCTTC; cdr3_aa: CASSPQTVSYGYTF
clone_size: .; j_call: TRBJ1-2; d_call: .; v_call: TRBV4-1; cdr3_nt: TGCGCCAGCAGCCAAGGAAGTCAGGGTAGGGACTATGGCTACACCTTC; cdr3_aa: CASSQGSQGRDYGYTF
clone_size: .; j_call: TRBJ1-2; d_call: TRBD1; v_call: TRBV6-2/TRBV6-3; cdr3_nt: TGTGCCAGCAGCAAGACAGGGGGTATCGGCTACACCTTC; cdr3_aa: CASSKTGGIGYTF
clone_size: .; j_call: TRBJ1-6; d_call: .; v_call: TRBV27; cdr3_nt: TGTGCCAGCAGTTCCTCAGGGGCCGTACCCAATTCACCCCTCCACTTT; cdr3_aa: CASSSSGAVPNSPLHF
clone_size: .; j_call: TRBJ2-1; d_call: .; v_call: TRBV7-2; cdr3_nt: TGTGCCAGCAGCTTAGAGAGGTTCAGTGAGCAGTTCTTC; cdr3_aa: CASSLERFSEQFF
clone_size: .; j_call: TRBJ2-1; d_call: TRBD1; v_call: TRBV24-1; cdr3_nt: TGTGCCACCAGTGATTCCGGGACAGGAGCAGGGATGGGCTACAATGAGCAGTTCTTC; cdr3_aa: CATSDSGTGAGMGYNEQFF
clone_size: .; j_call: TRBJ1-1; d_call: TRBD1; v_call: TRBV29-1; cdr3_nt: TGCAGCGTACCTACGACAGGGGGCTCCCCGATGAACACTGAAGCTTTCTTT; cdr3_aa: CSVPTTGGSPMNTEAFF
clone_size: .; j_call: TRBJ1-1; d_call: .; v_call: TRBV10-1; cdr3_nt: TGCGCCAGCAGTATAGGGGCGAACACTGAAGCTTTCTTT; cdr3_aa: CASSIGANTEAFF
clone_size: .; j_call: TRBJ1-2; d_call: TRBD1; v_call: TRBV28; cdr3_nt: TGTGCCAGCAGTTTGGACAGGTCAAACTATGGCTACACCTTC; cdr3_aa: CASSLDRSNYGYTF
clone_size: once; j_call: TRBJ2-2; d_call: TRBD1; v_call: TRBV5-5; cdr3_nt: TGTGCCAGCAGCTTTGAGGGACAGTACACCGGGGAGCTGTTTTTT; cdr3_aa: CASSFEGQYTGELFF
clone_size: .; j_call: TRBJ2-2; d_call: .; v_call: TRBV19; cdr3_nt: TGTGCCAGTAGAAAAACCACAGGGCCGAACACCGGGGAGCTGTTTTTT; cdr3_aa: CASRKTTGPNTGELFF
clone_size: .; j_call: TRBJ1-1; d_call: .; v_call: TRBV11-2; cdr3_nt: TGTGCCAGCAGCTTAGCTCTCTACACTGAAGCTTTCTTT; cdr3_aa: CASSLALYTEAFF
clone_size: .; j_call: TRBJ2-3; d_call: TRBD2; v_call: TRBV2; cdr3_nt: TGTGCCAGCAGTTCCCGTTCCGTGGTCGCCCGGGGACTAGCGAGGGTTGGAGATACGCAGTATTTT; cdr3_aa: CASSSRSVVARGLARVGDTQYF
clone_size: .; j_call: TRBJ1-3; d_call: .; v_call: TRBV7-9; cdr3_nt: TGTGCCAGCAGCTCGCCCCGGACTCCTCCGACGGGAAACACCATATATTTT; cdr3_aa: CASSSPRTPPTGNTIYF
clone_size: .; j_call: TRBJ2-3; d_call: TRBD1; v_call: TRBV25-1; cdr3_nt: TGTGCCAGCAGTGAAAGGGACAGGGGGCACGATACGCAGTATTTT; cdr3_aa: CASSERDRGHDTQYF
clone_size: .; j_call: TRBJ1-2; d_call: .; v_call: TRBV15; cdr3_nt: TGTGCCACCAGCCCCCGGGAGGGGGTTAATGTCTATGGCTACACCTTC; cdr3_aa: CATSPREGVNVYGYTF
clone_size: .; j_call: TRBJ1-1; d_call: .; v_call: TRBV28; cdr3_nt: TGTGCCAGCACTGAGTCAACTGAAGCTTTCTTT; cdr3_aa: CASTESTEAFF
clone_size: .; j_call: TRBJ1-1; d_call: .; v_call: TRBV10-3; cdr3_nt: TGTGCCATCAGTGAGTCGGCCGGGGTGAACACTGAAGCTTTCTTT; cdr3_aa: CAISESAGVNTEAFF
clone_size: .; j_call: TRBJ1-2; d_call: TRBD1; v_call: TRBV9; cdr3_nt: TGTGCCAGCAGCGGAGGACAGGGGGATGGCTACACCTTC; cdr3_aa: CASSGGQGDGYTF
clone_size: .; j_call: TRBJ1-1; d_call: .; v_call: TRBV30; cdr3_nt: TGTGCCTGGACTTACCAGGTTATGAACACTGAAGCTTTCTTT; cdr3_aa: CAWTYQVMNTEAFF
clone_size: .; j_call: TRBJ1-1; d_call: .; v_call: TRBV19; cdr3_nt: TGTGCCAGTAGTATACGGGGAGCCTCTGAAGCTTTCTTT; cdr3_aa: CASSIRGASEAFF
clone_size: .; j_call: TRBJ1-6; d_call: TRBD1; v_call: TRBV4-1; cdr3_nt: TGCGCCAGCAGCCCTGGGACAGCAACACTAAATTCACCCCTCCACTTT; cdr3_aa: CASSPGTATLNSPLHF
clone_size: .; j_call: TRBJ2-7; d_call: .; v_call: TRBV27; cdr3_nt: TGTGCCAGCAGTCTACAGGGCCCCGACGAGCAGTACTTC; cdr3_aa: CASSLQGPDEQYF
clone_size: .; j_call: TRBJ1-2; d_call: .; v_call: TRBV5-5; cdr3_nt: TGTGCCAGCAGCTTGAGAGATGGCTACACCTTC; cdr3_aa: CASSLRDGYTF
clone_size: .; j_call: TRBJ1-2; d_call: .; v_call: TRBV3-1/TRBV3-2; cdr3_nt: TGTGCCAGCAGCCACGGGGACAAGCACTATGGCTACACCTTC; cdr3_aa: CASSHGDKHYGYTF
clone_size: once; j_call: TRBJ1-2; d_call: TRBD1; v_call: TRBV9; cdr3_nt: TGTGCCAGCAGCGTATTCCCGGGACAGGGCCCCTATGGCTACACCTTC; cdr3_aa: CASSVFPGQGPYGYTF